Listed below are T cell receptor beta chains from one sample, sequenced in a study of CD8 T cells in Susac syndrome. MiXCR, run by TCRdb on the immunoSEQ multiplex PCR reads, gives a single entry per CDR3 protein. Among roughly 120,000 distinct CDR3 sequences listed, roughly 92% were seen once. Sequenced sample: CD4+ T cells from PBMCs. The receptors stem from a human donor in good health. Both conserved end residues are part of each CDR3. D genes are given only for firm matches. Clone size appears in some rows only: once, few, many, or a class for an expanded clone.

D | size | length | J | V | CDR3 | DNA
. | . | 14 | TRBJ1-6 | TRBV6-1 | CASSRDTNNSPLHF | TGTGCCAGCAGCCGGGACACCAATAATTCACCCCTCCACTTT
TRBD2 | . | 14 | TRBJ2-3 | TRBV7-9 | CASGTSARADTQYF | TGTGCCAGCGGTACTAGCGCGAGGGCAGATACGCAGTATTTT
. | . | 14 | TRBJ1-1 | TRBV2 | CASSERDLNTEAFF | TGTGCCAGCAGTGAGAGGGATCTGAACACTGAAGCTTTCTTT
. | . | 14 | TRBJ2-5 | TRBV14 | CASSPLTAGETQYF | TGTGCCAGCAGCCCCCTGACAGCGGGAGAGACCCAGTACTTC
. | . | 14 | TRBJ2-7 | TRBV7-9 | CASSLAGAIYEQYF | TGTGCCAGCAGCTTAGCAGGAGCAATCTACGAGCAGTACTTC
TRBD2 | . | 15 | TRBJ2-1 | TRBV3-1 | CASSRSGTSSNEQFF | TGTGCCAGCAGCCGATCCGGGACTAGCTCGAATGAGCAGTTCTTC
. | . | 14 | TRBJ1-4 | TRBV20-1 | CSAIDDGGSEKLFF | TGCAGTGCTATCGATGACGGCGGGTCTGAAAAACTGTTTTTT
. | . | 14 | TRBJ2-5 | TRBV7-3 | CASSEGGSQETQYF | TGTGCCAGCAGCGAGGGGGGATCCCAAGAGACCCAGTACTTC
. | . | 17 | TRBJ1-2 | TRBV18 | CASSPDVGSTLNYGYTF | TGTGCCAGCTCGCCCGACGTAGGCTCTACACTTAACTATGGCTACACCTTC
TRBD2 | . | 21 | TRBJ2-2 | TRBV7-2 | CASSLAGPLGLAGATGGELFF | TGTGCCAGCAGCTTAGCCGGGCCCTTAGGGCTAGCGGGAGCTACTGGCGGGGAGCTGTTTTTT
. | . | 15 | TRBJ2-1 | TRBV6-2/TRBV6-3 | CASIPLRSSYNEQFF | TGTGCCAGCATTCCGCTTCGCAGCTCCTACAATGAGCAGTTCTTC
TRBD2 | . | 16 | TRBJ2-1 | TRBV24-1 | CATSDPLAVWRNEQFF | TGTGCCACCAGTGATCCCCTAGCGGTCTGGCGCAATGAGCAGTTCTTC
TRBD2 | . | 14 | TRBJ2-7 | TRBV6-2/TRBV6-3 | CASSSYGRSYEQYF | TGTGCCAGCAGTTCTTACGGGAGGAGCTACGAGCAGTACTTC
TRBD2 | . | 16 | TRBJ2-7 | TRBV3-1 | CASSPGSGSGTYEQYF | TGTGCCAGCAGCCCGGGAAGCGGGAGTGGAACCTACGAGCAGTACTTC
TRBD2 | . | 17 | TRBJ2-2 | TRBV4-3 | CASSQGTSGSFTGELFF | TGCGCCAGCAGCCAGGGGACTAGCGGGAGTTTTACCGGGGAGCTGTTTTTT
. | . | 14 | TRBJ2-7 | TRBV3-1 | CASSQDLQPREQYF | TGTGCCAGCAGCCAAGATCTACAGCCGCGGGAGCAGTACTTC
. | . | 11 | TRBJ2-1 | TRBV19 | CATATHNEQFF | TGTGCCACCGCTACCCACAATGAGCAGTTCTTC
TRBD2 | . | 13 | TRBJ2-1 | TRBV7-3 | CASSSGLYNEQFF | TGTGCCAGCAGCTCGGGACTATACAATGAGCAGTTCTTC
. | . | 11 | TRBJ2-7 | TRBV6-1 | CASTGTYEQYF | TGTGCCAGCACGGGGACCTACGAGCAGTACTTC
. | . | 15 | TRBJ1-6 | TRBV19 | CASSPEDRQYSPLHF | TGTGCCAGTAGTCCGGAAGACAGGCAATATTCACCCCTCCACTTT
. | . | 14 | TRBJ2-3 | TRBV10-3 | CAISESRGIDTQYF | TGTGCCATCAGTGAGTCGAGGGGCATAGATACGCAGTATTTT
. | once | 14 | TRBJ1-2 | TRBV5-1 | CASSPGQRPYGYTF | TGCGCCAGCAGCCCCGGCCAACGGCCCTATGGCTACACCTTC
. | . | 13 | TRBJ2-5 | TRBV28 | CASSLPGGETQYF | TGTGCCAGCAGTTTGCCCGGGGGCGAGACCCAGTACTTC
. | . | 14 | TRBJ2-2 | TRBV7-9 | CASSSSSLTGELFF | TGTGCCAGCAGCTCCTCTAGCCTCACCGGGGAGCTGTTTTTT